The 5 T cell receptor beta chains presented below share a single source sample, sequenced in a study of metastatic and nonmetastatic thyroid tumors. No patient received treatment before thyroid surgery. TCRdb re-clonotyped the PCR reads through MiXCR. The sample has approximately 74,000 clones; approximately 15% are singletons. Specimen: blood. These receptor sequences come from a male donor with papillary thyroid cancer or a benign thyroid nodule (not recorded which). Some clones in this sample may be carry-over from other donors' samples.

In this sample, this clone turned up many times. V gene TRBV24-1 combines with J gene TRBJ2-3, with D perhaps given as TRBD1 or TRBD2 (5 bases each). The CDR3 spans 15 residues. V lost 4 bases and J lost 4, with 14 bases in between. CDR1 is KGHDR and CDR2 is SFDVKD in the germline V gene. CDR3 residues: CATSDPTGAADTQYF. CDR3 nucleotide sequence: TGTGCCACCAGTGACCCAACCGGGGCGGCAGATACGCAGTATTTT.

This clone was seen repeatedly, ten times or more. The CDR3 sequence: CATMPGTGHNSPLHF. In DNA form, the CDR3 reads TGTGCCACCATGCCCGGGACAGGGCATAATTCACCCCTCCACTTT. The chain carries TRBV6-2 or TRBV6-3 and TRBJ1-6; 9 bases are a match to TRBD1. The CDR3 runs 15 residues. V lost 10 bases to trimming and J lost 5 bases; unmatched junction nucleotides: 9. Germline V CDR1 and CDR2: MNHEY, SVGEGT.

This clone was observed a handful of times. Compared with germline, one end of the junction differs, possibly owing to a read error. This chain joins TRBV7-2 and TRBJ2-6; D may match TRBD1 or TRBD2 (5 bases each). The CDR3 covers 16 residues. Per the germline V gene, CDR1 is SGHTA and CDR2 is FQGNSA. For the CDR3, the DNA is TGTGCCAGCAGCTTAGCTAGCGTCTCTGGGGCCAACGTCCTTACTTTC. Amino acid sequence: CASSLASVSGANVLTF. The full variable domain, its missing parts supplied by reference TRBV7-2 and TRBJ2-6, is GAGVSQSPSNKVTEKGKDVELRCDPISGHTALYWYRQSLGQGLEFLIYFQGNSAPDKSGLPSDRFSAERTGGSVSTLTIQRTQQEDSAVYLCASSLASVSGANVLTFGAGSRLTVL.

Of note for this clone: This sequence may be a read error, since a much larger clone differs from it by one base. The chain recombines TRBV5-5 with TRBJ2-5, with D perhaps matching TRBD1 (5 bases). Germline V gene lookup returns CDR1 SGHKS and CDR2 YYEKEE (reference sequence). The CDR3 extends over 11 amino acids. The V and J ends lost 2 bases and 7 bases respectively, with 6 bases between them. The CDR3 DNA reads as TGTGCCAGCAGCTTAGGGGTGACCCAGTACTTC. Encoded protein: CASSLGVTQYF.

This clone came up many times. The V gene is TRBV18, the J gene TRBJ2-3, with 10 bases identical to TRBD2. Looked up from germline, CDR1 is KGHSH and CDR2 is LQKENI. J lost 5 bases, V lost 6 bases, and 14 bases had no gene match. CDR3 length: 17 residues. CDR3 amino acids: CASSPALSGRAEDTQYF. The CDR3 DNA reads as TGTGCCAGCTCGCCCGCCTTGAGCGGGAGGGCCGAAGATACGCAGTATTTT.